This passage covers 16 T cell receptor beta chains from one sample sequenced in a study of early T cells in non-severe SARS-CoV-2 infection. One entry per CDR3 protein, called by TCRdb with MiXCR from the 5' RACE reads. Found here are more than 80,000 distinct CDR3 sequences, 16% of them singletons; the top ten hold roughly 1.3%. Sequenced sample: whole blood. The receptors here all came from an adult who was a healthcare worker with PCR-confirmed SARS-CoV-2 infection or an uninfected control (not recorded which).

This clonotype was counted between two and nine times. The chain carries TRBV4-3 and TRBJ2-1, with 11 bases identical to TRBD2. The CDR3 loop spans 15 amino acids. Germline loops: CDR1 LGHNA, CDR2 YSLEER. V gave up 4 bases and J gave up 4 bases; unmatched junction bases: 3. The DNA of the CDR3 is TGCGCCAGCAGCCGGGGACTAGCGGTGTACAATGAGCAGTTCTTC. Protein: CASSRGLAVYNEQFF.

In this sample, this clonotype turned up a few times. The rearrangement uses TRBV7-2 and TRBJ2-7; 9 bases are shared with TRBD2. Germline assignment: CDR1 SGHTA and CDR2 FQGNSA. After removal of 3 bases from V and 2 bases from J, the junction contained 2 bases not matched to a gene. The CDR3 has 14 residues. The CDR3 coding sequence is TGTGCCAGCAGCTTTAGCGGGAGTACCTACGAGCAGTACTTC. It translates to CASSFSGSTYEQYF.

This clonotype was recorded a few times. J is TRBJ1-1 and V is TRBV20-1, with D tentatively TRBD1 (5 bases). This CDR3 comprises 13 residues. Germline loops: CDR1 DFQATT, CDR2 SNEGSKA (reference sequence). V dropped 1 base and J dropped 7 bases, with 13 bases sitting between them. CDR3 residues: CSARVVGDLEAFF. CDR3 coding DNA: TGCAGTGCTAGAGTGGTGGGGGATCTTGAAGCTTTCTTT.

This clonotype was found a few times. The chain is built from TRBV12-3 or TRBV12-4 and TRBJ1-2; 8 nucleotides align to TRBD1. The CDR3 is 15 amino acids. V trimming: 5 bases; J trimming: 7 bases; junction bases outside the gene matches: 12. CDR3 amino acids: CASSKKPDRDGGYTF. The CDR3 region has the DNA TGTGCCAGCAGTAAAAAACCGGACAGGGACGGTGGCTACACCTTC.

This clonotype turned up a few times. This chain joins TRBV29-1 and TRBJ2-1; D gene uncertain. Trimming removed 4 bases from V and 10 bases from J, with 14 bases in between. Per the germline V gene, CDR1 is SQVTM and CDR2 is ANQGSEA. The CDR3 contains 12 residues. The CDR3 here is CSVAVSAREQFF. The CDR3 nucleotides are TGCAGCGTTGCGGTTTCGGCCCGCGAGCAGTTCTTC.

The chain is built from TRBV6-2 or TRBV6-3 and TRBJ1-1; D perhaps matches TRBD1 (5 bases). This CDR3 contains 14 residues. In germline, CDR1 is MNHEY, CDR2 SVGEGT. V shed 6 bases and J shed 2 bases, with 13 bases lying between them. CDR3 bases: TGTGCCAGCAGACTCCGTACAGGAAACACTGAAGCTTTCTTT. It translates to CASRLRTGNTEAFF.

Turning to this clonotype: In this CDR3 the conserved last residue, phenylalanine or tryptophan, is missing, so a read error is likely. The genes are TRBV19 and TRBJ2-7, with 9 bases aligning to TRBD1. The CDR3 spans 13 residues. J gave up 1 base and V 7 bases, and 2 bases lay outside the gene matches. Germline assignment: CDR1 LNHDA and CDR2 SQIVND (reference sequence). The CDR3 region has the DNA TGTGCCAGTAAGGGGACAGGGTCCTACGAGCAGTACCTC. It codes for CASKGTGSYEQYL.

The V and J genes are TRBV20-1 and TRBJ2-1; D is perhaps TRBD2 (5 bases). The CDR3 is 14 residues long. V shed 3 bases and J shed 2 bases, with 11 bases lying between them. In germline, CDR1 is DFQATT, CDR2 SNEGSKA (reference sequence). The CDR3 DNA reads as TGCAGTGCTAGGTTGGCGGGCCCCTACAATGAGCAGTTCTTC. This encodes CSARLAGPYNEQFF.

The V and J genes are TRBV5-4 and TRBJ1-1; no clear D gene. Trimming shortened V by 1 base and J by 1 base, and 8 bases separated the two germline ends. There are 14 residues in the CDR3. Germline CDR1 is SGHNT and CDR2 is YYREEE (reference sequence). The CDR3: CASSLTKTNTEAFF. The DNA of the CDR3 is TGTGCCAGCAGCTTGACGAAAACGAACACTGAAGCTTTCTTT. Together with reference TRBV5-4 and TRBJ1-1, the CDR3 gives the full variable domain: ETGVTQSPTHLIKTRGQQVTLRCSSQSGHNTVSWYQQALGQGPQFIFQYYREEENGRGNFPPRFSGLQFPNYSSELNVNALELDDSALYLCASSLTKTNTEAFFGQGTRLTVV.

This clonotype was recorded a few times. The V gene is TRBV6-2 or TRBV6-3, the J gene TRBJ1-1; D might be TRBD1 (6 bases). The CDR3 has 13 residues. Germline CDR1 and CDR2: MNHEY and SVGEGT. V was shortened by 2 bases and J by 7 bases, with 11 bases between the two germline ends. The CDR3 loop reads CASSYGTSLEAFF. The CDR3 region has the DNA TGTGCCAGCAGTTACGGGACAAGCCTTGAAGCTTTCTTT.

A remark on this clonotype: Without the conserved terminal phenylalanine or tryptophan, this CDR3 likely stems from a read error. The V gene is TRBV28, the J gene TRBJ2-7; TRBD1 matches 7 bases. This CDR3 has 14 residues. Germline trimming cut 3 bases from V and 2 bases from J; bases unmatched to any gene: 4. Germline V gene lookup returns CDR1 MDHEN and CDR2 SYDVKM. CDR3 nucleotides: TGTGCCAGCAGTTTCGGGGACAGAGCCTACGAGCAGTACTAC. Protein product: CASSFGDRAYEQYY.

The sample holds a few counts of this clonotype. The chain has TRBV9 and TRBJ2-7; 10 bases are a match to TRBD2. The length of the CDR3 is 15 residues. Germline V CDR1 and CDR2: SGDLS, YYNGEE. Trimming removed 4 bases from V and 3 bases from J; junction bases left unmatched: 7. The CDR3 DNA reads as TGTGCCAGCAGCCTAGCCGGGACTAGCGACTACGAGCAGTACTTC. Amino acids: CASSLAGTSDYEQYF. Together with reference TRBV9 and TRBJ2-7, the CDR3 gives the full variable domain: DSGVTQTPKHLITATGQRVTLRCSPRSGDLSVYWYQQSLDQGLQFLIQYYNGEERAKGNILERFSAQQFPDLHSELNLSSLELGDSALYFCASSLAGTSDYEQYFGPGTRLTVT.

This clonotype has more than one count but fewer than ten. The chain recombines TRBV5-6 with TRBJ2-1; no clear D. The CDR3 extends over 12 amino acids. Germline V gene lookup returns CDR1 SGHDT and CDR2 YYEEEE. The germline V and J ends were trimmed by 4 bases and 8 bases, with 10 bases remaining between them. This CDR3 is CASSANYDEQFF. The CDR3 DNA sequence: TGTGCCAGCAGCGCCAATTATGATGAGCAGTTCTTC.

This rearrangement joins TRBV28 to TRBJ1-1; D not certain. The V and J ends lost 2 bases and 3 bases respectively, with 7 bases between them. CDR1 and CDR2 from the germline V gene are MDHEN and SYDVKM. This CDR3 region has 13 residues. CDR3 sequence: CASSLDQYTEAFF. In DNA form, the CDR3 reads TGTGCCAGCAGTTTAGATCAATACACTGAAGCTTTCTTT.

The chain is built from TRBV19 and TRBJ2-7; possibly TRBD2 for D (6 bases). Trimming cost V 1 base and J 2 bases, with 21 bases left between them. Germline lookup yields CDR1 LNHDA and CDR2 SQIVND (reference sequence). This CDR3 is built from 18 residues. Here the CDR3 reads CASSIVAPVSGPTYEQYF. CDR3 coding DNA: TGTGCCAGTAGTATAGTAGCCCCGGTGAGCGGGCCTACCTACGAGCAGTACTTC.

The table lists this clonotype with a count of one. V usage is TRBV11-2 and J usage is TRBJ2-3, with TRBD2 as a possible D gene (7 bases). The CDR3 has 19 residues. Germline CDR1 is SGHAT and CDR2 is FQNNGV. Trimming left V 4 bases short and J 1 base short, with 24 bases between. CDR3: CASSSGGGQTFSRTDTQYF. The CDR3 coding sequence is TGTGCCAGCAGCTCAGGCGGGGGACAAACTTTTTCGCGCACAGATACGCAGTATTTT. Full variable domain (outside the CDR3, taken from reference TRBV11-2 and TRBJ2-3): EAGVAQSPRYKIIEKRQSVAFWCNPISGHATLYWYQQILGQGPKLLIQFQNNGVVDDSQLPKDRFSAERLKGVDSTLKIQPAKLEDSAVYLCASSSGGGQTFSRTDTQYFGPGTRLTVL.